This entry lists 30 T cell receptor beta chains sequenced from one sample in a study of blood T cell repertoires in COVID-19. The data were produced by immunoSEQ multiplex PCR, yet TCRdb's version contains in-frame clones alone and is incomplete. In the table there are about 170,000 clones, roughly 80% of which are singletons. Sequences were obtained from PBMCs or T cells enriched from blood (not recorded which). The origin of the receptors is a woman aged 50 to 60 who had recovered from COVID-19.

The table lists this clone with a few counts. J is TRBJ1-5 and V is TRBV19; 10 nucleotides align to TRBD1. This CDR3 spans 17 amino acids. Unmatched junction bases numbered 11, after V lost 4 bases and J lost 5 bases. Germline loops: CDR1 LNHDA, CDR2 SQIVND (reference sequence). CDR3 in amino acids: CASSKWGGQGGHQPQHF. In DNA, the CDR3 is TGTGCCAGTAGTAAGTGGGGAGGACAGGGGGGTCATCAGCCCCAGCATTTT.

CDR3 in amino acids: CASSGGSGYQPQHF. CDR3 in DNA: TGTGCCAGCAGCGGCGGTAGTGGTTATCAGCCCCAGCATTTT. This rearrangement joins TRBV9 to TRBJ1-5; no clear D. The CDR3 is made up of 14 amino acids. The germline CDR1 and CDR2 sequences are SGDLS and YYNGEE. Trimming took off 3 bases at V and 5 bases at J, with 12 bases between the two ends.

The V call is TRBV28, the J call TRBJ2-3; 7 bases are shared with TRBD1. CDR1 is MDHEN, CDR2 SYDVKM, per germline. Losses at the gene ends were 6 bases for V and 7 bases for J; bases not matched to a gene: 10. The CDR3 is made up of 14 amino acids. The CDR3: CASSPPGGAYTQYF. CDR3 nucleotide sequence: TGTGCCAGCAGCCCGCCAGGGGGTGCCTATACGCAGTATTTT.

The CDR3 protein is CASSVEGGAQETQYF. The CDR3 DNA is TGTGCCAGCAGTGTGGAAGGGGGCGCCCAAGAGACCCAGTACTTC. The chain is built from TRBV6-4 and TRBJ2-5, with 7 nucleotides matching TRBD1. Germline CDR1 reads MRHNA; CDR2 reads SNTAGT. The CDR3 is 15 amino acids. V was clipped by 4 bases and J by 1 base; unmatched bases: 6.

The CDR3 region is CASSRGGAARGTDTQYF. DNA for the CDR3: TGTGCCAGCAGCAGGGGGGGCGCTGCACGTGGCACAGATACGCAGTATTTT. This chain joins TRBV5-4 and TRBJ2-3, with a possible D match to TRBD2 (7 bases). The CDR3 spans 17 residues. Trimming took off 4 bases at V and 1 base at J, with 19 bases between the two ends. From germline, CDR1 is SGHNT and CDR2 YYREEE (reference sequence).

The V gene is TRBV5-1, the J gene TRBJ2-3; 7 positions agree with TRBD1. The V segment lost 2 bases and the J segment 3 bases; nucleotides outside the gene matches: 3. The CDR3 has 14 amino acids. CDR1 and CDR2 (germline): SGHRS, YFSETQ. The CDR3 coding sequence is TGCGCCAGCAGCTTACAGGGGATGACAGATACGCAGTATTTT. It is translated as CASSLQGMTDTQYF.

This chain links TRBV11-2 with TRBJ2-1; 10 positions agree with TRBD2. In germline, CDR1 is SGHAT, CDR2 FQNNGV. Trimming took 2 bases from V and 8 from J; bases not matched to a gene: 9. This CDR3 comprises 16 residues. This CDR3 reads CASSLPASGSSHEQFF. The CDR3 nucleotides are TGTGCCAGCAGCTTACCCGCTAGCGGGAGTAGCCATGAGCAGTTCTTC.

Ten or more counts support this clone. The rearrangement joins TRBV9 to TRBJ1-1; 11 positions agree with TRBD1. V trimming: 4 bases; J trimming: 2 bases; junction bases outside the gene matches: 7. The germline V gene has CDR1 SGDLS and CDR2 YYNGEE. The CDR3 spans 16 residues. For the CDR3, the DNA is TGTGCCAGCAGCCCGGGACAGGGGGGCCCAAACACTGAAGCTTTCTTT. It codes for CASSPGQGGPNTEAFF.

The gene calls are TRBV11-2 and TRBJ1-2; 9 nucleotides match TRBD1. Germline V gene lookup returns CDR1 SGHAT and CDR2 FQNNGV. The CDR3 consists of 17 residues. The V gene end was trimmed by 4 bases and the J gene end by 2 bases; junction bases not matched to a gene: 11. CDR3 amino acids: CASSSNHRDRANYGYTF. The CDR3, as DNA: TGTGCCAGCAGCTCCAATCACCGGGACAGGGCCAACTATGGCTACACCTTC.

The table lists this clone with a count of one. This rearrangement joins TRBV7-8 to TRBJ2-3, with D perhaps TRBD2 (6 bases). V was clipped by 7 bases and J by 4 bases, with 15 bases between them. This CDR3 has 14 amino acids. CDR1 and CDR2 (germline): SGHVS, FQNEAQ. CDR3: CASMVGSPPDTQYF. CDR3 nucleotides: TGTGCCAGCATGGTCGGGAGCCCCCCAGATACGCAGTATTTT.

J is TRBJ2-1 and V is TRBV6-1; a possible D gene is TRBD2 (5 bases). The CDR3 consists of 16 residues. Trimming cost V 2 bases and J 3 bases, with 14 bases left between them. CDR1 and CDR2 (germline): MNHNS, SASEGT. The CDR3 sequence: CASSEFMAGLYNEQFF. The DNA of the CDR3 is TGTGCCAGCAGTGAATTCATGGCGGGCCTCTACAATGAGCAGTTCTTC.

This clone was found a few times. V gene TRBV28 combines with J gene TRBJ2-5; TRBD1 is a possible D gene (6 bases). Trimming removed 5 bases at V and 3 bases at J, with 25 bases between. Germline V lookup: CDR1 MDHEN, CDR2 SYDVKM. The CDR3 is 18 amino acids. The CDR3 here is CASSPQGWQGNVKETQYF. Here the CDR3 DNA reads TGTGCCAGCAGTCCCCAAGGCTGGCAGGGGAACGTCAAAGAGACCCAGTACTTC.

This clone was picked up a small number of times. Other DNA sequences of this sample code for an identical CDR3. As DNA, the CDR3 is TGTGCCAGCAGGGGCGACAGGGGGAACACTGAAGCTTTCTTT. Its protein is CASRGDRGNTEAFF. The rearrangement links TRBV6-5 to TRBJ1-1, with TRBD1 matching 8 bases. This CDR3 has 14 amino acids. V lost 6 bases, J lost 1 base, and 4 bases stayed unmatched. The germline V gene has CDR1 MNHEY and CDR2 SVGAGI.

The gene calls are TRBV7-9 and TRBJ1-4, with 9 bases fitting TRBD1. V dropped 5 bases and J dropped 7; count of bases not matched to a gene: 5. The CDR3 extends over 14 amino acids. Germline V gene lookup returns CDR1 SEHNR and CDR2 FQNEAQ (reference sequence). The CDR3 sequence: CASSTTGGFEKLFF. The CDR3, as DNA: TGTGCCAGCAGCACGACAGGGGGGTTTGAAAAACTGTTTTTT.

The V and J genes are TRBV19 and TRBJ1-1, with D hard to call. The V end lost 2 bases, the J end lost 6 bases, and 13 bases lay between the germline ends. This CDR3 region has 14 residues. Per the germline V gene, CDR1 is LNHDA and CDR2 is SQIVND (reference sequence). The CDR3: CASSIRSHSPEAFF. The CDR3 nucleotides read TGTGCCAGTAGTATAAGGTCGCACAGCCCTGAAGCTTTCTTT.

The genes are TRBV11-3 and TRBJ2-7; D may be TRBD1 (6 bases). The CDR3 totals 14 residues. Per the germline V gene, CDR1 is SGHNT and CDR2 is YENEEA. Trimming removed 0 bases from V and 5 bases from J, with 11 bases in between. CDR3 sequence reads: CASSLEGASDEQYV. In nucleotides, the CDR3 is TGTGCCAGCAGCTTAGAGGGGGCGAGCGACGAGCAGTACGTC.

The V and J genes are TRBV11-3 and TRBJ2-3, with D perhaps TRBD2 (6 bases). The ends were cut back, 2 bases at V and 1 base at J, with 16 bases in the middle. The CDR3 runs 17 residues. Germline-derived CDR1 and CDR2 are SGHNT and YENEEA. CDR3 nucleotides: TGTGCCAGCAGCTTAAAATTTGGAGGGACCGGCACAGATACGCAGTATTTT. Its translation: CASSLKFGGTGTDTQYF. Supplemented by reference TRBV11-3 and TRBJ2-3, the full variable domain reads EAGVVQSPRYKIIEKKQPVAFWCNPISGHNTLYWYLQNLGQGPELLIRYENEEAVDDSQLPKDRFSAERLKGVDSTLKIQPAELGDSAVYLCASSLKFGGTGTDTQYFGPGTRLTVL.

The genes are TRBV11-2 and TRBJ1-6; D not resolved. Germline CDR1 reads SGHAT; CDR2 reads FQNNGV. CDR3 size: 13 residues. V was trimmed by 2 bases and J by 11 bases, leaving 10 bases between them. CDR3 sequence reads: CASSLSGNTPLHF. CDR3 nucleotides: TGTGCCAGCAGCTTATCTGGCAATACACCCCTCCACTTT.

This clone occurred a few times. The chain uses TRBV2 and TRBJ1-1; D not certain. Germline V lookup: CDR1 SNHLY, CDR2 FYNNEI. The CDR3 covers 11 residues. Trimming removed 2 bases from V and 11 bases from J, with 9 bases in between. This CDR3 is CASSERVEAFF. CDR3 sequence (DNA): TGTGCCAGCAGTGAACGGGTGGAGGCTTTCTTT.

This clone was seen just once. J is TRBJ1-2 and V is TRBV18, with TRBD1 identical over 12 bases. Trimming cost V 1 base and J 8 bases; bases outside gene matches: 8. Germline CDR1 is KGHSH and CDR2 is LQKENI. The CDR3 contains 16 residues. CDR3 protein: CASSPLRGDRGQGYTF. The DNA of the CDR3 is TGTGCCAGCTCACCACTCCGTGGGGACAGGGGGCAAGGCTACACCTTC. The variable domain in full, with the rest retrieved from reference TRBV18 and TRBJ1-2, is NAGVMQNPRHLVRRRGQEARLRCSPMKGHSHVYWYRQLPEEGLKFMVYLQKENIIDESGMPKERFSAEFPKEGPSILRIQQVVRGDSAAYFCASSPLRGDRGQGYTFGSGTRLTVV.

The chain carries TRBV30 and TRBJ1-6, with 7 bases identical to TRBD1. The length of the CDR3 is 14 residues. Germline V lookup: CDR1 GTSNPN, CDR2 SVGIG (reference sequence). The junction had 3 bases not matched to a gene; V was cut back by 0 bases and J by 7 bases. The CDR3 DNA follows: TGTGCCTGGAGTGTAGGGACAGCCAATTCACCCCTCCACTTT. Protein sequence: CAWSVGTANSPLHF.

The gene calls are TRBV4-2 and TRBJ2-3, with D unresolved. V lost 0 bases and J 0 bases, leaving 4 bases between the germline ends. Germline-derived CDR1 and CDR2 are LGHNA and YNFKEQ. This CDR3 contains 14 residues. In nucleotides, the CDR3 is TGTGCCAGCAGCCAAGACGGTAGCACAGATACGCAGTATTTT. Its protein product is CASSQDGSTDTQYF.

The chain links TRBV29-1 to TRBJ2-5, with D tentatively TRBD2 (6 bases). V gave up 7 bases and J gave up 5 bases, with 8 bases separating them. CDR3 size: 10 residues. The germline V gene has CDR1 SQVTM and CDR2 ANQGSEA. The CDR3 reads CSAGGETQYF. In nucleotides, the CDR3 is TGCAGCGCAGGAGGGGAGACCCAGTACTTC.

The chain links TRBV29-1 to TRBJ2-7; 11 bases are a match to TRBD2. Per germline, CDR1 SQVTM and CDR2 ANQGSEA. This CDR3 has 13 residues. With 6 bases clipped from V and 6 bases from J, the junction kept 7 bases outside the gene matches. CDR3 sequence (DNA): TGCAGCGTGGTGTCCGGACTAGCGGGCGAGCAGTACGTC. It yields the protein CSVVSGLAGEQYV.

The V call is TRBV7-3, the J call TRBJ2-3; 7 nucleotides match TRBD2. Germline CDR1 SGHTA, CDR2 FQGTGA. Trimming removed 5 bases from V and 4 bases from J; junction bases left unmatched: 6. The CDR3 has 14 amino acids. CDR3 protein: CASSLGGQADTQYF. CDR3 in DNA: TGTGCCAGCAGCCTGGGAGGGCAGGCAGATACGCAGTATTTT.

The rearrangement joins TRBV4-1 to TRBJ2-1, with 8 bases fitting TRBD2. V trimming: 2 bases; J trimming: 7 bases; junction bases outside the gene matches: 4. The CDR3 has 14 residues. Germline values: CDR1 MGHRA, CDR2 YSYEKL. The CDR3 loop reads CASSQPGLGNEQFF. The CDR3 nucleotides are TGCGCCAGCAGCCAACCGGGACTAGGGAATGAGCAGTTCTTC.

This sequence joins TRBV6-5 and TRBJ1-6, with 9 nucleotides matching TRBD1. V lost 8 bases to trimming and J lost 7 bases; unmatched junction nucleotides: 9. Germline V lookup: CDR1 MNHEY, CDR2 SVGAGI. The CDR3 spans 15 residues. The CDR3 DNA reads TGTGCCAGCGGACGAAGCGGACAGGGGAATTCACCCCTCCACTTT. Residues: CASGRSGQGNSPLHF.

This chain links TRBV4-3 with TRBJ2-3; 9 positions agree with TRBD2. This CDR3 has 16 residues. Germline CDR1 and CDR2: LGHNA and YSLEER. Trimming at V came to 0 bases and at J to 4 bases, leaving 5 bases not matched to a gene. The CDR3 here is CASSQEFAGGSDTQYF. As DNA, the CDR3 is TGCGCCAGCAGCCAAGAATTCGCGGGAGGGTCAGATACGCAGTATTTT.

The rearrangement joins TRBV6-5 to TRBJ2-3, with D possibly TRBD2 on 5 matching bases. The CDR3 runs 12 residues. The germline V and J ends were trimmed by 6 bases and 4 bases, with 8 bases remaining between them. Per the germline V gene, CDR1 is MNHEY and CDR2 is SVGAGI. CDR3 protein: CASSSSSDTQYF. CDR3 DNA: TGTGCCAGCAGCTCTAGCTCAGATACGCAGTATTTT.

V and J are TRBV11-2 and TRBJ1-2; no firm D call. Germline V gene sequence: CDR1 SGHAT, CDR2 FQNNGV. This CDR3 is 13 amino acids long. V was pared by 3 bases and J by 1 base, with 6 bases between. The CDR3 region is CASSFGVNYGYTF. The DNA for the CDR3 is TGTGCCAGCAGCTTCGGGGTTAACTATGGCTACACCTTC. Supplemented by reference TRBV11-2 and TRBJ1-2, the full variable domain reads EAGVAQSPRYKIIEKRQSVAFWCNPISGHATLYWYQQILGQGPKLLIQFQNNGVVDDSQLPKDRFSAERLKGVDSTLKIQPAKLEDSAVYLCASSFGVNYGYTFGSGTRLTVV.